The entry that follows covers one T cell receptor beta chain sequence. Antigen specificity is unknown. This sample was taken from a study of graft-versus-host responses after intestinal transplantation. Looked up from germline, CDR1 is KGHSH and CDR2 is LQKENI. V trimming: 2 bases; J trimming: 1 base; junction bases outside the gene matches: 1. The CDR3 runs to 15 residues. Assay used: immunoSEQ multiplex PCR; TCRdb lists only in-frame clones, some missing. This sample has more than 100,000 clones, with roughly 91% found just once. This TCR came from a human donor who received an intestinal transplant. The sequencing used unstimulated CD4+ T cells sorted from spleen or lymph node cells, collected before intestinal transplant. The chain carries TRBV18 and TRBJ2-3, with 9 nucleotides matching TRBD1. The CDR3 region has the DNA TGTGCCAGCTCACCAGGGGACAGGGGCACAGATACGCAGTATTTT. Protein: CASSPGDRGTDTQYF. Full variable domain (remainder filled in from reference TRBV18 and TRBJ2-3): NAGVMQNPRHLVRRRGQEARLRCSPMKGHSHVYWYRQLPEEGLKFMVYLQKENIIDESGMPKERFSAEFPKEGPSILRIQQVVRGDSAAYFCASSPGDRGTDTQYFGPGTRLTVL.